The 20 T cell receptor beta chains given below trace back to one sample, sequenced in a study of cytomegalovirus exposure and HLA in healthy donors. Use of 60 Vbeta and 13 Jbeta primers characterized the PCR. Profiled with immunoSEQ multiplex PCR; TCRdb holds only in-frame clones, not every one. The sample has about 180,000 clones; under 80% are singletons. The sample was PBMCs. All receptors come from a human donor in good health.

The J gene is TRBJ1-6, the V gene TRBV7-2, with D unclear. CDR1 is SGHTA, CDR2 FQGNSA, per germline. The CDR3 contains 13 residues. V was shortened by 3 bases and J by 9 bases, with 9 bases between the two germline ends. For the CDR3, the DNA is TGTGCCAGCAGCTTCAAAGGGAGTTCACCCCTCCACTTT. This encodes CASSFKGSSPLHF. The full variable domain, with the rest looked up from reference TRBV7-2 and TRBJ1-6, is GAGVSQSPSNKVTEKGKDVELRCDPISGHTALYWYRQSLGQGLEFLIYFQGNSAPDKSGLPSDRFSAERTGGSVSTLTIQRTQQEDSAVYLCASSFKGSSPLHFGNGTRLTVT.

The chain uses TRBV15 and TRBJ1-2; no clear D gene. The CDR3 loop spans 16 amino acids. V gave up 3 bases and J gave up 5 bases, with 19 bases separating them. Germline CDR1 reads LNHNV; CDR2 reads YYDKDF (reference sequence). The DNA for the CDR3 is TGTGCCACCAGCAGTAAAATCCGGCGGCAGCCTTATGGCTACACCTTC. Residues: CATSSKIRRQPYGYTF.

This clone was found once. V is TRBV4-1 and J is TRBJ2-3, with D possibly TRBD1 on 6 matching bases. CDR1 MGHRA and CDR2 YSYEKL come from the germline V gene. CDR3 length: 16 residues. Trimming took off 8 bases at V and 1 base at J, with 19 bases between the two ends. The CDR3 is CASSPKHEGGTDTQYF. CDR3 bases: TGCGCCAGCTCCCCGAAACACGAGGGGGGCACAGATACGCAGTATTTT.

This clone has only a few counts. This rearrangement joins TRBV11-1 to TRBJ2-7; 12 bases are shared with TRBD1. Trimming took 5 bases from V and 4 from J; bases not matched to a gene: 9. CDR3 length equals 16 residues. Germline CDR1 and CDR2: SGHAT and FQDESV (reference sequence). The CDR3 loop is CASSGSGDRGQYEQYF. The CDR3 nucleotides read TGTGCCAGCAGCGGAAGCGGGGACAGGGGGCAATACGAGCAGTACTTC. Complete variable domain (other parts from reference TRBV11-1 and TRBJ2-7): EAEVAQSPRYKITEKSQAVAFWCDPISGHATLYWYRQILGQGPELLVQFQDESVVDDSQLPKDRFSAERLKGVDSTLKIQPAELGDSAMYLCASSGSGDRGQYEQYFGPGTRLTVT.

The CDR3 spells CASSLRLAGGTDTQYF. CDR3 DNA sequence: TGTGCCAGCAGCTTAAGGCTAGCGGGGGGCACAGATACGCAGTATTTT. The genes are TRBV7-2 and TRBJ2-3; 10 positions agree with TRBD2. V lost 2 bases, J lost 1 base, and 3 bases stayed unmatched. Germline values: CDR1 SGHTA, CDR2 FQGNSA. This CDR3 has 16 amino acids.

The V and J genes are TRBV9 and TRBJ1-4; 7 bases match TRBD1. V lost 2 bases, J lost 8 bases, and 6 bases stayed unmatched. The CDR3 length is 14 residues. CDR1 and CDR2 (germline): SGDLS, YYNGEE. As DNA, the CDR3 is TGTGCCAGCAGCGTTACAGGGGTTGGGGAAAAACTGTTTTTT. Protein product: CASSVTGVGEKLFF.

This rearrangement joins TRBV18 to TRBJ1-2; D possibly corresponds to TRBD1 (6 bases). The CDR3 is 13 amino acids. V lost 2 bases to trimming and J lost 8 bases, with 12 bases between them. Germline values: CDR1 KGHSH, CDR2 LQKENI. The CDR3 here is CASSPGVQGGYTF. The CDR3 DNA sequence: TGTGCCAGCTCACCAGGGGTCCAGGGGGGCTACACCTTC.

V usage is TRBV7-8 and J usage is TRBJ1-1; D not certain. The CDR3 contains 12 residues. CDR1 is SGHVS, CDR2 FQNEAQ, per germline. Trimming shortened V by 2 bases and J by 7 bases, and 8 bases separated the two germline ends. CDR3 nucleotides: TGTGCCAGCAGCTTATGGGAGAATGAAGCTTTCTTT. Amino acid sequence: CASSLWENEAFF.

The rearrangement links TRBV30 to TRBJ2-7; maybe TRBD2 (6 bases). V lost 2 bases and J lost 4, with 18 bases in between. Germline-derived CDR1 and CDR2 are GTSNPN and SVGIG (reference sequence). This CDR3 contains 15 residues. In DNA, the CDR3 is TGTGCCTGGAGTCCTAACGTAGCGGATTCGTACGAGCAGTACTTC. It specifies CAWSPNVADSYEQYF.

This clone was observed a single time. V gene TRBV27 combines with J gene TRBJ1-5, with 8 bases lining up with TRBD1. J was trimmed by 6 bases and V by 3 bases; bases with no gene match: 4. This CDR3 contains 14 residues. The germline V gene has CDR1 MNHEY and CDR2 SMNVEV (reference sequence). CDR3 DNA: TGTGCCAGCAGTTTTGCAGGGGGCGGTCAGCCCCAGCATTTT. It specifies CASSFAGGGQPQHF.

The gene calls are TRBV30 and TRBJ2-7, with 7 bases lining up with TRBD2. J lost 2 bases, V lost 2 bases, and 6 bases had no gene match. The CDR3 length is 14 residues. Germline V CDR1 and CDR2: GTSNPN, SVGIG (reference sequence). The CDR3 DNA is TGTGCCTGGAGTCGGGGACTATATCCCTACGAGCAGTACTTC. This encodes CAWSRGLYPYEQYF.

This chain uses TRBV5-1 with TRBJ1-6, with D possibly matching TRBD1 (6 bases). From germline, CDR1 is SGHRS and CDR2 YFSETQ. CDR3 length: 17 residues. Trimming took off 0 bases at V and 10 bases at J, with 20 bases between the two ends. CDR3 in DNA: TGCGCCAGCAGCTTGGGATTACCGGGCAGGGGAGGGTCACCCCTCCACTTT. Translating gives CASSLGLPGRGGSPLHF. The entire variable domain, with the rest obtained from reference TRBV5-1 and TRBJ1-6, is as follows: KAGVTQTPRYLIKTRGQQVTLSCSPISGHRSVSWYQQTPGQGLQFLFEYFSETQRNKGNFPGRFSGRQFSNSRSEMNVSTLELGDSALYLCASSLGLPGRGGSPLHFGNGTRLTVT.

In regard to this clone: A junction boundary mismatches the germline segment, possibly from a read error. This CDR3 is also generated by other DNA sequences in the sample. V gene TRBV6-1 combines with J gene TRBJ2-1; 7 nucleotides line up with TRBD2. The CDR3 loop spans 14 amino acids. Germline-derived CDR1 and CDR2 are MNHNS and SASEGT. CDR3 nucleotides: TGCGCCACCTCCCAAGCGGGGATTAACAATGAGCAGTTCTTC. It is translated as CATSQAGINNEQFF.

The chain employs TRBV5-4 and TRBJ1-1; 8 bases match TRBD1. Germline V gives CDR1 SGHNT, CDR2 YYREEE (reference sequence). V was pared by 4 bases and J by 6 bases, with 17 bases of the junction left unmatched. This CDR3 contains 17 residues. The CDR3 DNA reads TGTGCCAGCAGCCGAGACAGGGGTGGTAGAAGTTGGGCTGAAGCTTTCTTT. This gives the protein CASSRDRGGRSWAEAFF.

The V and J genes are TRBV7-8 and TRBJ2-4, with a tentative D call TRBD2 (7 bases). Trimming pared 6 bases from V and 1 base from J, leaving 22 bases between. Germline V gene sequence: CDR1 SGHVS, CDR2 FQNEAQ. The CDR3 covers 18 residues. The CDR3, as DNA: TGTGCCAGCAGTCTACGATGGGGGGGGCGAGTGGCCAAAAACATTCAGTACTTC. Residues: CASSLRWGGRVAKNIQYF.

The chain couples TRBV4-3 to TRBJ1-5; TRBD1 matches at 9 bases. V was clipped by 5 bases and J by 7 bases; unmatched bases: 3. Germline V gene sequence: CDR1 LGHNA, CDR2 YSLEER. The CDR3 sequence is 13 residues long. In DNA, the CDR3 is TGCGCCAGCAGCACAGGGGGCGGACAGCCCCAGCATTTT. Protein sequence: CASSTGGGQPQHF.

This clone was observed a handful of times. The same CDR3 also results from other DNA sequences found in this sample. The chain couples TRBV5-1 to TRBJ1-1; 9 nucleotides align to TRBD1. This CDR3 spans 16 amino acids. Trimming took 4 bases from V and 3 from J; bases not matched to a gene: 10. In germline, CDR1 is SGHRS, CDR2 YFSETQ. The CDR3 spells CASSAYPGTGYTEAFF. The CDR3, as DNA: TGCGCCAGCAGCGCGTACCCCGGGACAGGGTACACTGAAGCTTTCTTT.

This clone has just a few counts. The J gene is TRBJ1-1, the V gene TRBV6-5; D may be TRBD1 (5 bases). Germline V lookup: CDR1 MNHEY, CDR2 SVGAGI. The CDR3 loop spans 13 amino acids. V was trimmed by 0 bases and J by 7 bases, leaving 9 bases between them. The CDR3 coding sequence is TGTGCCAGCAGTTACTCGAGACAGCGTGAAGCTTTCTTT. Its translation is CASSYSRQREAFF.

This chain uses TRBV5-1 with TRBJ2-3; D is unresolved. Germline V CDR1 and CDR2: SGHRS, YFSETQ. The V end lost 6 bases, the J end lost 0 bases, and 11 bases lay between the germline ends. The CDR3 is made up of 14 amino acids. CDR3 coding DNA: TGCGCCAGCACCGACTCGACCAGCACAGATACGCAGTATTTT. This codes for CASTDSTSTDTQYF.

This chain joins TRBV19 and TRBJ2-7, with D perhaps matching TRBD2 (7 bases). V was trimmed by 5 bases and J by 2 bases, leaving 28 bases between them. Germline assignment: CDR1 LNHDA and CDR2 SQIVND (reference sequence). The CDR3 has 19 amino acids. The CDR3 protein is CASSAPGGGGDYKTYEQYF. CDR3 DNA sequence: TGTGCCAGTAGTGCCCCCGGTGGCGGGGGCGATTATAAGACCTACGAGCAGTACTTC.